The text below deals with one T cell receptor beta chain. Its target is not known. This sample is drawn from a study of shared clonotypes between healthy human individuals. About the study: Three plates each covered CD4 naive and memory; CD8 naive two, CD8 memory one. Points from the study as a whole: It was the few donors that limited the genetic and exposure-history diversity represented.

Every subset had its genomic DNA shared out evenly among several immunoSEQ plates. This table comes from immunoSEQ multiplex PCR, and its TCRdb copy is limited to in-frame clones, with some not included. In the table there are a few hundred thousand clones, 90% to 97% of which are singletons. The clonotype originates from a man aged 30 to 45 in good health. Sequenced sample: memory CD8+ T cells sorted from blood. Documented subset: CD45RO+ cells pooled with CCR7-negative TemRA cells.

The CDR3, as DNA: TGTGCCAGCTCACCACCGCTAGCGGGAGCCTATGAGCAGTTCTTC. It translates to CASSPPLAGAYEQFF. This chain connects TRBV18 to TRBJ2-1; TRBD2 matches 10 bases. Germline-derived CDR1 and CDR2 are KGHSH and LQKENI. With 0 bases clipped from V and 8 bases from J, the junction kept 4 bases outside the gene matches. The CDR3 totals 15 residues.